This T cell receptor beta chain was found in a study of metastatic and nonmetastatic thyroid tumors. For the study at large: Repertoires from malignant and benign thyroid patients were compared across blood and tumor or nodule tissue. Study-wide results and limits: The reported finding was significantly higher TCR beta diversity in malignant thyroid tumors relative to benign nodules, in blood and tumor.

A word on this clone: Antigen unknown.

Patients underwent thyroid surgery, and none had received any treatment before it. With 6 bases clipped from V and 2 bases from J, the junction kept 8 bases outside the gene matches. CDR3 length equals 15 residues. TCRdb reprocessed the PCR reads via MiXCR. The table includes approximately 60,000 clones, under 30% detected once. The genes are TRBV12-3 or TRBV12-4 and TRBJ1-1; TRBD1 matches at 8 bases. The sample was blood. This TCR was sampled from a female donor with papillary thyroid cancer or a benign thyroid nodule (not recorded which). Some clones in this sample may be carry-over from other donors' samples. The CDR3 DNA sequence: TGTGCCAGCAGACAAGCAGGGGGCGTTAACACTGAAGCTTTCTTT. Residues: CASRQAGGVNTEAFF.